This section outlines one T cell receptor beta chain sequence together with its context. What it binds is not known. The repertoire was sequenced with immunoSEQ multiplex PCR; TCRdb's copy has only in-frame clones and lacks some. The data contain tens of thousands of clones, 85% to 95% of them singletons. These data originate in a study of graft-versus-host responses after intestinal transplantation. Study details: The recipients all started with anti-thymocyte globulin induction and then took tacrolimus and steroids for 3 to 4 years.

The V end lost 5 bases, the J end lost 2 bases, and 5 bases lay between the germline ends. CDR1 and CDR2 (germline): SGHNT, YENEEA. CDR3 size: 12 residues. Study observations and caveats: In recipient marrow, GvH clones were found, and some appeared first in ileum or blood. Clonal ratios of graft-versus-host to host-versus-graft in allografts were high for patients exhibiting graft-donor T cell macrochimerism.

This material consisted of unstimulated CD4+ T cells sorted from spleen or lymph node cells, taken before transplant. The rearrangement links TRBV11-3 to TRBJ2-3; D is ambiguous. The clonotype was recovered from a human donor who was the organ donor for an intestinal transplant. The CDR3 loop reads CASSPYTDTQYF. The CDR3 DNA reads as TGTGCCAGCAGCCCCTACACAGATACGCAGTATTTT.